This record concerns one T cell receptor (beta chain) sequence. Time point specified: persistent/refractory GD, antithyroid drugs over 5 years with positive TRAb. From PBMCs, RNA was extracted and then used to make the TCR library. The authors drew about 9 milliliters of peripheral blood into EDTA tubes. The sample originates from a study of regulatory T cells in long-lasting Graves disease. Study-wide background: It was over 5 years of antithyroid drugs, with positive TSH receptor antibodies, that meant persistent Graves' disease.

Building the TCR beta libraries relied on iRepertoire HTBI primers, and CDR3 regions underwent Arm-PCR. Via MiXCR, TCRdb re-called the multiplex PCR reads, giving one row per CDR3 protein. This sample carries 450,000 or so distinct CDR3 sequences, less than 25% of them seen once, and the ten largest clones take over 7.5%. The origin of this receptor is a female donor with Graves disease. Source: peripheral blood mononuclear cells (PBMCs), taken when the disease was refractory, from a patient treated with antithyroid drugs.

The CDR3 DNA sequence: TGTGCCAGTAGTCCACTCGCGGACGGAGCCAACCGTGGCTACACCTTC. It yields the protein CASSPLADGANRGYTF. The chain employs TRBV19 and TRBJ1-2; D gene ambiguous. Deletions cut 5 bases from V and 7 bases from J, with 23 bases between. This CDR3 comprises 16 residues. The germline V gene has CDR1 LNHDA and CDR2 SQIVND (reference sequence).